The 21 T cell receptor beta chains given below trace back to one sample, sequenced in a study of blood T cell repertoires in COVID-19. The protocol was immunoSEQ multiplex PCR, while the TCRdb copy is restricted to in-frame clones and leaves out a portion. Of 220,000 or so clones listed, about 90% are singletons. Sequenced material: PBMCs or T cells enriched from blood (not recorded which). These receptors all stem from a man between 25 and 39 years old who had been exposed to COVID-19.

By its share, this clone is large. Here the CDR3 DNA reads TGTGCCAGCAGCAGGACGGGGGCAACTAATGAAAAACTGTTTTTT. It codes for CASSRTGATNEKLFF. J is TRBJ1-4 and V is TRBV2, with D maybe TRBD1 (5 bases). V was shortened by 6 bases and J by 0 bases, with 11 bases between the two germline ends. The CDR3 spans 15 residues. Germline V gene data show CDR1 as SNHLY and CDR2 as FYNNEI.

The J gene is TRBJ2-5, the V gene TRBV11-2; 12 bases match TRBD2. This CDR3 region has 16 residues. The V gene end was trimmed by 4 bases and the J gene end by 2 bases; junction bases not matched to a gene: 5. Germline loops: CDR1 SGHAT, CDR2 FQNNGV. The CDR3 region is CASSSLAGGPQETQYF. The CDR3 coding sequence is TGTGCCAGCAGCTCACTAGCGGGGGGTCCACAAGAGACCCAGTACTTC.

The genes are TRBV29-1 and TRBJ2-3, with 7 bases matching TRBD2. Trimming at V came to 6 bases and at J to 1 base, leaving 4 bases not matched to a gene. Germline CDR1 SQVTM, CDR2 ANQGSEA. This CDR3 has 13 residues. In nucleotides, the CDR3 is TGCAGCGTAGAGCGGGGCCGCACAGATACGCAGTATTTT. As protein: CSVERGRTDTQYF.

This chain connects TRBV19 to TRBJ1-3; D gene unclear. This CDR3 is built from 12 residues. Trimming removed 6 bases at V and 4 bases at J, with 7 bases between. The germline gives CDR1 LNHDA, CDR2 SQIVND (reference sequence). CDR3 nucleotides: TGTGCCAGTAGCCCAACAGGAAACACCATATATTTT. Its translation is CASSPTGNTIYF.

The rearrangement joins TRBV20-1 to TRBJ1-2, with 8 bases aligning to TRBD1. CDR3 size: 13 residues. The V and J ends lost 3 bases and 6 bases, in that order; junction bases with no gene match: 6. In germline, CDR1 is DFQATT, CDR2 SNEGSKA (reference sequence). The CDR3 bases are TGCAGTGCTAGTCGGACAGGGAAGGATGGCTACACCTTC. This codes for CSASRTGKDGYTF.

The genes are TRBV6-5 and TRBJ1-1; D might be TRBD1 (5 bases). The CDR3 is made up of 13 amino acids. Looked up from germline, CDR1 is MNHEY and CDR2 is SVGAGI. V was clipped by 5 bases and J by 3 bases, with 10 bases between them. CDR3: CASSIRGYTEAFF. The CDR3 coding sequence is TGTGCCAGCAGTATAAGGGGTTACACTGAAGCTTTCTTT.

The CDR3 is CASSPMTSGGANTGELFF. CDR3 nucleotides: TGTGCCAGCTCACCAATGACTAGCGGGGGGGCGAACACCGGGGAGCTGTTTTTT. This chain connects TRBV18 to TRBJ2-2; 14 nucleotides align to TRBD2. Germline V gene lookup returns CDR1 KGHSH and CDR2 LQKENI. The length of the CDR3 is 18 residues. J gave up 0 bases and V 2 bases, and 2 bases lay outside the gene matches.

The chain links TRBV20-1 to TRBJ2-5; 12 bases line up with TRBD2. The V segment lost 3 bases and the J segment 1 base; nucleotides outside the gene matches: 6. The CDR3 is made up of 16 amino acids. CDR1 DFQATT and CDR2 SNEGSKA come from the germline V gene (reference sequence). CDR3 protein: CSASSTSGGFQETQYF. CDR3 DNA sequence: TGCAGTGCTAGTTCGACTAGCGGGGGATTCCAAGAGACCCAGTACTTC.

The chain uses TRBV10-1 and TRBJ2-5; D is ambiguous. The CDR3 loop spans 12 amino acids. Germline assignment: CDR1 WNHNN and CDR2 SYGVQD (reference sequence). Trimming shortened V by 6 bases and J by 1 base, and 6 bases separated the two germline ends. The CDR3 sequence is CASRRPQETQYF. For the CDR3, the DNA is TGCGCCAGCAGGAGGCCCCAAGAGACCCAGTACTTC.

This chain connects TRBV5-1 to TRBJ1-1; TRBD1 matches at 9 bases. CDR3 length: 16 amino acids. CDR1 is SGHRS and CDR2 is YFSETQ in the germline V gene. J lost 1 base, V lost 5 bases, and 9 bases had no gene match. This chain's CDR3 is CASRGGQGFGNTEAFF. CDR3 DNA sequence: TGCGCCAGCAGGGGGGGACAGGGCTTTGGGAACACTGAAGCTTTCTTT.

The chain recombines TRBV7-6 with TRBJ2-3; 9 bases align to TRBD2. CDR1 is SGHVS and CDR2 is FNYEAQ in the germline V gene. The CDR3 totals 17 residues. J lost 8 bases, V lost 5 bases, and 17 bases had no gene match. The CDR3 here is CASSPDPTAGGQGTQYF. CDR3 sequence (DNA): TGTGCCAGCAGCCCGGACCCGACGGCGGGGGGGCAAGGTACGCAGTATTTT.

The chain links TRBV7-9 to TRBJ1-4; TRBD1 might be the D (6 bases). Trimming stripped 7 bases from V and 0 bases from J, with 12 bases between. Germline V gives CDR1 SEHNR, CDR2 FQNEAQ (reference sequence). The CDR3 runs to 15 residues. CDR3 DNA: TGTGCCAGCAAGCTCGAGGGGGCAACTAATGAAAAACTGTTTTTT. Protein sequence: CASKLEGATNEKLFF. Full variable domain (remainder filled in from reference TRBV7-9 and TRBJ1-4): DTGVSQNPRHKITKRGQNVTFRCDPISEHNRLYWYRQTLGQGPEFLTYFQNEAQLEKSRLLSDRFSAERPKGSFSTLEIQRTEQGDSAMYLCASKLEGATNEKLFFGSGTQLSVL.

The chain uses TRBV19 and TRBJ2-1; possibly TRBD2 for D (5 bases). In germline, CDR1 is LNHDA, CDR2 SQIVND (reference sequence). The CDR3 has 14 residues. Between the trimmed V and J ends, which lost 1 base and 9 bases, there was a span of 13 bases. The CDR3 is CASSIARSGVEQFF. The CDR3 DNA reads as TGTGCCAGTAGTATAGCCCGCAGCGGAGTTGAGCAGTTCTTC.

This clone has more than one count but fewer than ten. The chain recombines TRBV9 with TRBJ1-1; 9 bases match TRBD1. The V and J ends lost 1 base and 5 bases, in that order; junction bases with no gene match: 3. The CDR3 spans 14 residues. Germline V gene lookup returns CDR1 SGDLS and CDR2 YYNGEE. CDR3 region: CASSVTGGGTEAFF. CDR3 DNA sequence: TGTGCCAGCAGCGTAACAGGGGGCGGGACTGAAGCTTTCTTT.

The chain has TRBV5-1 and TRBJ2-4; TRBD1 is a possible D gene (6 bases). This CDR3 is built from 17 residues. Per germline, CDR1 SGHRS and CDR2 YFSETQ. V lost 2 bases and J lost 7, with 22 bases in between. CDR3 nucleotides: TGCGCCAGCAGCTTCTTTTCACAGGGACCAACCGGGAACATTCAGTACTTC. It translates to CASSFFSQGPTGNIQYF.

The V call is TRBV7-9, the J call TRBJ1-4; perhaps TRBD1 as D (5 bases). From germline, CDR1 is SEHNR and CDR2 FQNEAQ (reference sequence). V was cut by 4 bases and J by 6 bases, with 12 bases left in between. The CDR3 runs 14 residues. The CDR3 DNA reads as TGTGCCAGCAGCTCCCGGTGGGGGGATGAAAAACTGTTTTTT. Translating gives CASSSRWGDEKLFF.

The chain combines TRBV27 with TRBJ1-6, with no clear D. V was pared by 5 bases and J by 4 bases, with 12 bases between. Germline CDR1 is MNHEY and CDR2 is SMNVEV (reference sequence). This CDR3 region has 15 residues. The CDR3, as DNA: TGTGCCAGCAGTCTGGTGACACCTTATAATTCACCCCTCCACTTT. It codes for CASSLVTPYNSPLHF.

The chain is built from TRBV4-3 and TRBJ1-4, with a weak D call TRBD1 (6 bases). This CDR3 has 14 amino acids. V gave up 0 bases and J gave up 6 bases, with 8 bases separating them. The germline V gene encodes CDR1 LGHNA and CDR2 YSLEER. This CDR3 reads CASSQDSGDEKLFF. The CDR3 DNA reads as TGCGCCAGCAGCCAAGATTCAGGGGATGAAAAACTGTTTTTT.

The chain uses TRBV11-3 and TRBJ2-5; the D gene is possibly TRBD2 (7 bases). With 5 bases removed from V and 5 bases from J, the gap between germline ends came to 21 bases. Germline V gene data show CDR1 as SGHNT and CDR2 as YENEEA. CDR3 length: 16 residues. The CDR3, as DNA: TGTGCCAGCAGCCGAACCCTTAGGGGGGGTTATGAGACCCAGTACTTC. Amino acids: CASSRTLRGGYETQYF.

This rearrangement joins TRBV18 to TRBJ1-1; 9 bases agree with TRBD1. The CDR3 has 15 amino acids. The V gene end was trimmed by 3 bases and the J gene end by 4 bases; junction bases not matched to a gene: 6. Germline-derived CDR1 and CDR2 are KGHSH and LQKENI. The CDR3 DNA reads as TGTGCCAGCTCACCGGACAGGGGAAGGGGCACTGAAGCTTTCTTT. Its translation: CASSPDRGRGTEAFF.

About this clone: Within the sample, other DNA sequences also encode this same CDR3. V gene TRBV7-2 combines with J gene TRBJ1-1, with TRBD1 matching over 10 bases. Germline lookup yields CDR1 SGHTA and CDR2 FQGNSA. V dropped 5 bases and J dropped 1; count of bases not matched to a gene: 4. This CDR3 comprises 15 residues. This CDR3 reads CASSLGQGTNTEAFF. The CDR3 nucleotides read TGTGCCAGCAGCCTGGGACAGGGGACGAACACTGAAGCTTTCTTT.